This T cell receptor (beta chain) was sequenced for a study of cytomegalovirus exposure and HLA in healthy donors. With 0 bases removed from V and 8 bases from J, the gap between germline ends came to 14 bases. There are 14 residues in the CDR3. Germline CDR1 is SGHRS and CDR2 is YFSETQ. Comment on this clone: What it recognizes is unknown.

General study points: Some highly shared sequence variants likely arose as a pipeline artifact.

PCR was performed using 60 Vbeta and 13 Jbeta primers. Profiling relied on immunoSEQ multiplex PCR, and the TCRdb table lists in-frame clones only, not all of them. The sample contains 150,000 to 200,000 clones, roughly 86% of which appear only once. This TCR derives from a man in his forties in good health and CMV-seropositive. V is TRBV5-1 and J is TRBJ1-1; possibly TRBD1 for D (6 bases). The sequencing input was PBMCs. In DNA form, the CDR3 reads TGCGCCAGCAGCTTGGGGGACCCGGGGGGCGAAGCTTTCTTT. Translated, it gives CASSLGDPGGEAFF.